A selection of T cell receptor beta chains follows, all from one sample in a study of T cell responses to AZD1222 COVID-19 vaccine. Method: immunoSEQ multiplex PCR; TCRdb's copy keeps in-frame clones and lacks some. This sample has 100,000 to 150,000 clones, with about nine tenths found just once. Sequencing was performed on peripheral blood, taken on day 0 of MenACWY control vaccination. The source is an adult in good health. Each CDR3 is given with its conserved first and last residue. Each record gives: D gene, V gene, clone size, J gene, CDR3 DNA, CDR3 protein. The D gene is left open where the match is weak. The size field is filled for only some rows; it gives once, few, many or a size class.

D gene: TRBD1
V gene: TRBV28
clone size: .
J gene: TRBJ1-1
CDR3 DNA: TGTGCCAGCAGTTTACTCACTTCGGACAGGGGGATTTCTTTCTTT
CDR3 protein: CASSLLTSDRGISFF

D gene: TRBD2
V gene: TRBV2
clone size: .
J gene: TRBJ2-7
CDR3 DNA: TGTGCCAGCAATAGAGCGGGAGTGGTGGACGAGCAGTACTTC
CDR3 protein: CASNRAGVVDEQYF

D gene: TRBD1
V gene: TRBV5-8
clone size: .
J gene: TRBJ1-2
CDR3 DNA: TGTGCCAGCAGCCCCACCACCGGACAGGGTCCTGGCTACACCTTC
CDR3 protein: CASSPTTGQGPGYTF

D gene: TRBD2
V gene: TRBV4-1
clone size: .
J gene: TRBJ2-1
CDR3 DNA: TGCGCCAGCAGCCCGGAGGGACTAGCGGGAGCCCATGAGCAGTTCTTC
CDR3 protein: CASSPEGLAGAHEQFF

D gene: TRBD2
V gene: TRBV5-1
clone size: .
J gene: TRBJ2-5
CDR3 DNA: TGCGCCAGCAGCTTGAGCGGGGGAGGAGGGCAAGAGACCCAGTACTTC
CDR3 protein: CASSLSGGGGQETQYF

D gene: .
V gene: TRBV5-1
clone size: .
J gene: TRBJ1-2
CDR3 DNA: TGCGCCAGCAGAATCCTCCAGGATAACTATGGCTACACCTTC
CDR3 protein: CASRILQDNYGYTF

D gene: .
V gene: TRBV2
clone size: .
J gene: TRBJ1-2
CDR3 DNA: TGTGCCAGCAGTGCTTGGACAGTCTATGGCTACACCTTC
CDR3 protein: CASSAWTVYGYTF

D gene: .
V gene: TRBV23-1
clone size: .
J gene: TRBJ1-2
CDR3 DNA: TGCGCCAGCAGTCAAGAACAGTCCTATGGCTACACCTTC
CDR3 protein: CASSQEQSYGYTF

D gene: .
V gene: TRBV9
clone size: .
J gene: TRBJ1-1
CDR3 DNA: TGTGCCAGCAGCGTAGGGGCATCCGAAGCTTTCTTT
CDR3 protein: CASSVGASEAFF

D gene: .
V gene: TRBV28
clone size: few
J gene: TRBJ1-4
CDR3 DNA: TGTGCCAGCAACCAGGGGCCCCCTGATGAAAAACTGTTTTTT
CDR3 protein: CASNQGPPDEKLFF

D gene: TRBD2
V gene: TRBV28
clone size: once
J gene: TRBJ2-7
CDR3 DNA: TGTGCCAGCAGTTCCGGGGGGTCAACGTACGAGCAGTACTTC
CDR3 protein: CASSSGGSTYEQYF

D gene: .
V gene: TRBV24-1
clone size: .
J gene: TRBJ2-7
CDR3 DNA: TGTGCCACTGGAGGGACCCTTGGGGGCTCCTACGAGCAGTACTTC
CDR3 protein: CATGGTLGGSYEQYF

D gene: .
V gene: TRBV28
clone size: .
J gene: TRBJ2-6
CDR3 DNA: TGTGCCAGCAGTTTAGGGGGACCTGGGGCCAACGTCCTGACTTTC
CDR3 protein: CASSLGGPGANVLTF

D gene: .
V gene: TRBV12-3/TRBV12-4
clone size: once
J gene: TRBJ2-7
CDR3 DNA: TGTGCCAGCAGTTTGACAGACGAGCAGTACTTC
CDR3 protein: CASSLTDEQYF

D gene: TRBD2
V gene: TRBV10-1
clone size: .
J gene: TRBJ2-1
CDR3 DNA: TGCGCCAGCAGTGTAGGGACTAGCGGATACAATGAGCAGTTCTTC
CDR3 protein: CASSVGTSGYNEQFF

D gene: .
V gene: TRBV28
clone size: .
J gene: TRBJ1-6
CDR3 DNA: TGTGCCAGCAGTCCTCCGGACGAGGGGAATTCACCCCTCCACTTT
CDR3 protein: CASSPPDEGNSPLHF

D gene: .
V gene: TRBV28
clone size: .
J gene: TRBJ2-1
CDR3 DNA: TGTGCCAGCAGTCAAGACGGAAATGAGCAGTTCTTC
CDR3 protein: CASSQDGNEQFF

D gene: .
V gene: TRBV7-2
clone size: .
J gene: TRBJ2-7
CDR3 DNA: TGTGCCAGCAGCTTAGAGTCGGAGCTCTACGAGCAGTACTTC
CDR3 protein: CASSLESELYEQYF

D gene: .
V gene: TRBV29-1
clone size: .
J gene: TRBJ2-7
CDR3 DNA: TGCAGCGATGGGCCCACGGATTGCTACGAGCAGTACTTC
CDR3 protein: CSDGPTDCYEQYF

D gene: .
V gene: TRBV6-5
clone size: .
J gene: TRBJ1-1
CDR3 DNA: TGTGCCAGCAGAGCAGAGTCCCTGAACACTGAAGCTTTCTTT
CDR3 protein: CASRAESLNTEAFF

D gene: .
V gene: TRBV15
clone size: .
J gene: TRBJ1-1
CDR3 DNA: TGTGCCACCGGGGGATGGGAGTTCGCTGAAGCTTTCTTT
CDR3 protein: CATGGWEFAEAFF

D gene: TRBD1
V gene: TRBV11-2
clone size: .
J gene: TRBJ2-1
CDR3 DNA: TGTGCCAGCAGTCGATTAGGACAGGGGTTGTACAATGAGCAGTTCTTC
CDR3 protein: CASSRLGQGLYNEQFF

D gene: TRBD2
V gene: TRBV19
clone size: .
J gene: TRBJ2-5
CDR3 DNA: TGTGCCAGTAGTATAGGGGGACTACTCCAAGAGACCCAGTACTTC
CDR3 protein: CASSIGGLLQETQYF

D gene: .
V gene: TRBV11-2
clone size: .
J gene: TRBJ2-1
CDR3 DNA: TGTGCCAGCAGCTTAGGACAGGTGGGACCAGATGAGCAGTTCTTC
CDR3 protein: CASSLGQVGPDEQFF

D gene: .
V gene: TRBV19
clone size: .
J gene: TRBJ1-2
CDR3 DNA: TGTGCCAGTAGTATTTGGGATCGGCCCGACTATGGCTACACCTTC
CDR3 protein: CASSIWDRPDYGYTF

D gene: .
V gene: TRBV28
clone size: .
J gene: TRBJ1-6
CDR3 DNA: TGTGCCAGCAGTTCCCTTGGGTATTCACCCCTCCACTTT
CDR3 protein: CASSSLGYSPLHF

D gene: TRBD2
V gene: TRBV19
clone size: .
J gene: TRBJ2-7
CDR3 DNA: TGTGCCAGTAGCCCGACTAGCGCTACCTTTGAGCAGTACTTC
CDR3 protein: CASSPTSATFEQYF

D gene: TRBD2
V gene: TRBV2
clone size: .
J gene: TRBJ2-3
CDR3 DNA: TGTGCCAGCAGTTCACTAGCGGGAGGAACAGATACGCAGTATTTT
CDR3 protein: CASSSLAGGTDTQYF

D gene: .
V gene: TRBV19
clone size: once
J gene: TRBJ1-5
CDR3 DNA: TGTGCCAGTAGAGAACGACGGAGTAATCAGCCCCAGCATTTT
CDR3 protein: CASRERRSNQPQHF

D gene: TRBD1
V gene: TRBV5-1
clone size: .
J gene: TRBJ1-2
CDR3 DNA: TGCGCCAGCAGCCTATACAGGGGTTACGGCTACACCTTC
CDR3 protein: CASSLYRGYGYTF

D gene: .
V gene: TRBV5-1
clone size: .
J gene: TRBJ1-6
CDR3 DNA: TGCGCCAGCAGCTTGGGACCCCCCGATAATTCACCCCTCCACTTT
CDR3 protein: CASSLGPPDNSPLHF

D gene: TRBD1
V gene: TRBV6-1
clone size: .
J gene: TRBJ1-2
CDR3 DNA: TGTGCCAGCAGTGAAGCGGGCAGGGGGCGCGGCTACACCTTC
CDR3 protein: CASSEAGRGRGYTF

D gene: .
V gene: TRBV18
clone size: .
J gene: TRBJ1-1
CDR3 DNA: TGTGCCAGCTCACCGTTGGGACACCAGAACACTGAAGCTTTCTTT
CDR3 protein: CASSPLGHQNTEAFF

D gene: .
V gene: TRBV6-2/TRBV6-3
clone size: .
J gene: TRBJ2-7
CDR3 DNA: TGTGCCAGCAGTTACTCGACCGCTATCAGGGGAATCGACGAGCAGTACTTC
CDR3 protein: CASSYSTAIRGIDEQYF

D gene: .
V gene: TRBV7-3
clone size: .
J gene: TRBJ2-7
CDR3 DNA: TGTGCCAGCAGCTTATGGGGTCCGGTTGGGCAGGGGAGCTACGAGCAGTACTTC
CDR3 protein: CASSLWGPVGQGSYEQYF

D gene: TRBD1
V gene: TRBV5-8
clone size: .
J gene: TRBJ1-5
CDR3 DNA: TGTGCCAGCAGCCTGACAGGGAACAATCAGCCCCAGCATTTT
CDR3 protein: CASSLTGNNQPQHF

D gene: .
V gene: TRBV5-1
clone size: .
J gene: TRBJ1-1
CDR3 DNA: TGCGCCAGCAGCTTCCAGGGAGGAAGGACTGAAGCTTTCTTT
CDR3 protein: CASSFQGGRTEAFF

D gene: .
V gene: TRBV4-1
clone size: .
J gene: TRBJ1-1
CDR3 DNA: TGCGCCAGCAGCCAAGAAGTCACAATGAACACTGAAGCTTTCTTT
CDR3 protein: CASSQEVTMNTEAFF

D gene: .
V gene: TRBV29-1
clone size: few
J gene: TRBJ2-7
CDR3 DNA: TGCAGCGTTACCGAAGGGCGAAAGAGCTCCTACGAGCAGTACTTC
CDR3 protein: CSVTEGRKSSYEQYF

D gene: TRBD1
V gene: TRBV7-3
clone size: once
J gene: TRBJ2-7
CDR3 DNA: TGTGCCAGCAGCAGAGGACAGGGCCACGAGCAGTACTTC
CDR3 protein: CASSRGQGHEQYF

D gene: .
V gene: TRBV20-1
clone size: .
J gene: TRBJ2-2
CDR3 DNA: TGCAGTGCTAGTGACTCGGCAGACACCGGGGAGCTGTTTTTT
CDR3 protein: CSASDSADTGELFF

D gene: .
V gene: TRBV5-1
clone size: .
J gene: TRBJ2-3
CDR3 DNA: TGCGCCAGCAGCTTGTTGACTTCGCCAGATACGCAGTATTTT
CDR3 protein: CASSLLTSPDTQYF

D gene: TRBD1
V gene: TRBV5-1
clone size: .
J gene: TRBJ1-3
CDR3 DNA: TGCGCCAGCAGCTTGGCCGACAGGGGTAGAAACACCATATATTTT
CDR3 protein: CASSLADRGRNTIYF

D gene: TRBD2
V gene: TRBV28
clone size: .
J gene: TRBJ2-1
CDR3 DNA: TGTGCCAGCAGCCTGGGACTAGCGGGAGGCAGGTTCTTC
CDR3 protein: CASSLGLAGGRFF

D gene: .
V gene: TRBV10-2
clone size: .
J gene: TRBJ2-7
CDR3 DNA: TGCGCCAGCAGTGAGTTCCAGGGAATTGTCAACGAGCAGTACTTC
CDR3 protein: CASSEFQGIVNEQYF

D gene: .
V gene: TRBV28
clone size: .
J gene: TRBJ2-7
CDR3 DNA: TGTGCCAGCACCCTCCCGGCAGGCTACGAGCAGTACTTC
CDR3 protein: CASTLPAGYEQYF